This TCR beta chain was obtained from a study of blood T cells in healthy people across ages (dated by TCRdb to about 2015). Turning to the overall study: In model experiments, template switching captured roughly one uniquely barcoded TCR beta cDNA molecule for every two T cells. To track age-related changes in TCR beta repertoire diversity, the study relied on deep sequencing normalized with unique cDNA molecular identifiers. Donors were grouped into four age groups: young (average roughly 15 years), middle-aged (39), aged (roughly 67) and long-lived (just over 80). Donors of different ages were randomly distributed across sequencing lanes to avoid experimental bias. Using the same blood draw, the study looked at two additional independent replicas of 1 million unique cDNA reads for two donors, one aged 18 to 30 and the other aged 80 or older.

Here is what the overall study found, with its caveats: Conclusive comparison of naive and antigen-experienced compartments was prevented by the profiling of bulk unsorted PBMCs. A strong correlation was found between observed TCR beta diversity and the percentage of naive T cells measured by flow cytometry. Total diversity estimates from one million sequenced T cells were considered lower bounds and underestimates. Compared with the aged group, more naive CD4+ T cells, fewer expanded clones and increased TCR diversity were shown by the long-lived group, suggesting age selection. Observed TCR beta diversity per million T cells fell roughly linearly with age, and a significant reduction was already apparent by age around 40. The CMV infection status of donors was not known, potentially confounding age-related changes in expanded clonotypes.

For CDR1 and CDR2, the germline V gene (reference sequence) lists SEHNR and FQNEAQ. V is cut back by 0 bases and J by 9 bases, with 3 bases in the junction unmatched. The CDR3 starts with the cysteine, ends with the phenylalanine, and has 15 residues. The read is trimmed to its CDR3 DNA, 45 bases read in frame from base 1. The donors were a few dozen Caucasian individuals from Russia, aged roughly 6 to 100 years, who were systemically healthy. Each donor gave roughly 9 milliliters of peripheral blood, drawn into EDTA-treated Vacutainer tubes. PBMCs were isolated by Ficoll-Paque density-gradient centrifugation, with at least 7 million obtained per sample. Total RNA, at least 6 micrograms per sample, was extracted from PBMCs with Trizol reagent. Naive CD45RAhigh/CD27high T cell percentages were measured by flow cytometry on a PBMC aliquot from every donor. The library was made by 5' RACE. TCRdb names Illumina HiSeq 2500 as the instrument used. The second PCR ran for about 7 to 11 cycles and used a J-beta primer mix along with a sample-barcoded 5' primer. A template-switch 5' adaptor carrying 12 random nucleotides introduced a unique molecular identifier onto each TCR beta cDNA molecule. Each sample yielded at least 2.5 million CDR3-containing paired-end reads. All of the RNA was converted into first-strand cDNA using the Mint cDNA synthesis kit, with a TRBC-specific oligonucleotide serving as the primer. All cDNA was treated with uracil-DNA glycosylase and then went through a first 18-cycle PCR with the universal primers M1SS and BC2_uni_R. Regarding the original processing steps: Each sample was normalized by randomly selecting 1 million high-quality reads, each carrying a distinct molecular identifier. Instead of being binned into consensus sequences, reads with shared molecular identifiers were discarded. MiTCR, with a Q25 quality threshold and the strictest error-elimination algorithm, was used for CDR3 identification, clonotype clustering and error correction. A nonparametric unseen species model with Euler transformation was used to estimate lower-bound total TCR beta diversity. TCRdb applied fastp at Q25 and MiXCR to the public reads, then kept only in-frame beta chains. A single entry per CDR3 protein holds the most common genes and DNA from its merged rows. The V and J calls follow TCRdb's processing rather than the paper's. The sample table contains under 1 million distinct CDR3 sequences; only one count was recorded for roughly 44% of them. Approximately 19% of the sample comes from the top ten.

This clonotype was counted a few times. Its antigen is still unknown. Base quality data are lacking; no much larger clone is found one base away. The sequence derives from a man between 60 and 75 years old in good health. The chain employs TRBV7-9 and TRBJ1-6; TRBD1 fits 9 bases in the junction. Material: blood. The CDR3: CASSLAGQGGSPLHF. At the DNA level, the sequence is TGTGCCAGCAGCTTAGCGGGACAGGGAGGTTCACCCCTCCACTTT.